This is a list of T cell receptor beta chains from one sample in a study of shared T cell receptors in the human thymus. This table comes from immunoSEQ multiplex PCR, and its TCRdb copy is limited to in-frame clones, with some not included. This table holds about 730,000 clones, 80% to 90% found once. This sample also appeared in a second study, on human thymus T cells.

Sequenced: thymocytes. Every receptor here comes from a girl in the first two years of life with a congenital heart defect. Each CDR3 is given with its conserved first and last residue. The D gene is left open where the match is weak. Clone size is not always given. Where it is, it says once, few, many or a class for expanded clones.

j_gene | d_gene | v_gene | abundance | CDR3nt | CDR3aa
TRBJ2-3 | TRBD1 | TRBV9 | . | TGTGCCAGCAGCGTAGATAGGTGGGACAGGCGGTATTTT | CASSVDRWDRRYF
TRBJ1-2 | . | TRBV14 | . | TGTGCCAGCTACCTCCCGGACTATGGCTACACCTTC | CASYLPDYGYTF
TRBJ2-2 | . | TRBV11-2 | . | TGTGCCAGCAGCCTCGGTGGGGGGGCCCTGAGGGACACCGGGGAGCTGTTTTTT | CASSLGGGALRDTGELFF
TRBJ2-3 | . | TRBV7-9 | few | TGTGCCAGCAGCTGTCGTATAAAGGGGTCTAGCACAGATACGCAGTATTTT | CASSCRIKGSSTDTQYF
TRBJ1-2 | TRBD1 | TRBV6-6 | . | TGTGCCAGCAGCACCGACAGGGGACGTAACTATGGCTACACCTTC | CASSTDRGRNYGYTF
TRBJ2-1 | . | TRBV5-1 | once | TGCGCCAGCAGCTTAATAACGTTGAGGAATGAGCAGTTCTTC | CASSLITLRNEQFF
TRBJ1-2 | . | TRBV10-1 | . | TGCGCCAGCATCGGCAGGGGTGGCTATGGCTACACCTTC | CASIGRGGYGYTF
TRBJ1-5 | . | TRBV28 | . | TGTGCCAGCAGTTTAGCGCGGTACAATCAGCCCCAGCATTTT | CASSLARYNQPQHF
TRBJ2-1 | . | TRBV6-1 | . | TGTGCCAGCAGTGAAACAGGGGGGGAATCCAATGAGCAGTTCTTC | CASSETGGESNEQFF
TRBJ2-4 | . | TRBV14 | . | TGTGCCAGCAGCCAAGTGGCGGATATAGCCAAAAACATTCAGTACTTC | CASSQVADIAKNIQYF
TRBJ2-3 | . | TRBV19 | . | TGTGCCAGTAGTCCCCAAAGGAGTAGTCCAAGCACAGATACGCAGTATTTT | CASSPQRSSPSTDTQYF
TRBJ1-2 | TRBD1 | TRBV6-1 | . | TGTGCCAGCAGTGATAATCGGCACCAGGGGGCGGGTGGCTACACCTTC | CASSDNRHQGAGGYTF
TRBJ2-6 | TRBD1 | TRBV10-2 | . | TGCGCCAGCAGTGAGTTGCCCGGGACAGGGGCCTTCTCTGGGGCCAACGTCCTGACTTTC | CASSELPGTGAFSGANVLTF
TRBJ2-3 | TRBD2 | TRBV27 | few | TGTGCCAGCACAGCGGGGACTGCTAGCACAGATACGCAGTATTTT | CASTAGTASTDTQYF
TRBJ2-1 | . | TRBV30 | . | TGTGCCTGGAGTGTACATAGCGGACAAATCAATGAGCAGTTCTTC | CAWSVHSGQINEQFF
TRBJ1-1 | TRBD1 | TRBV9 | . | TGTGCCAGCAGCCCGGGGACAGCGAGGGACACTGAAGCTTTCTTT | CASSPGTARDTEAFF
TRBJ2-3 | TRBD1 | TRBV15 | . | TGTGCCACCAGCAGAGATAGGGGACAGGGGGCCGTAGATACGCAGTATTTT | CATSRDRGQGAVDTQYF
TRBJ2-1 | TRBD2 | TRBV7-9 | few | TGTGCCAGCAGCGGACGCGCGGGGGGGCCCTTATACAATGAGCAGTTCTTC | CASSGRAGGPLYNEQFF
TRBJ2-6 | . | TRBV11-3 | . | TGTGCCAGCAGCTTAGGGGTAGGAGTGATGGCCAACGTCCTGACTTTC | CASSLGVGVMANVLTF
TRBJ2-2 | TRBD2 | TRBV27 | . | TGTGCCAGCAGTCCCCAACCTGGGACTAGATTAAGAACCCCAACCGGGGAGCTGTTTTTT | CASSPQPGTRLRTPTGELFF
TRBJ1-2 | TRBD1 | TRBV7-2 | . | TGTGCCAGCAGCCCCTTGGCGGGACAGATAAACTATGGCTACACCTTC | CASSPLAGQINYGYTF
TRBJ2-3 | TRBD2 | TRBV18 | . | TGTGCCAGCTCACCCGGACTAGTGGGGGAAAAGACGCAGTATTTT | CASSPGLVGEKTQYF
TRBJ2-7 | . | TRBV10-3 | . | TGTGCCATCAGTGAGCGGACAGCCAACCCCTACGAGCAGTACTTC | CAISERTANPYEQYF
TRBJ1-1 | TRBD1 | TRBV5-1 | few | TGCGCCAGCAGCTCGGGACAGGGCCCTGAAGCTTTCTTT | CASSSGQGPEAFF
TRBJ2-2 | TRBD1 | TRBV12-5 | . | TGTGCTAGTGGTTTGGGGATAGGGGGCCCCGGGGAGCTGTTTTTT | CASGLGIGGPGELFF
TRBJ1-5 | TRBD1 | TRBV30 | . | TGTGCCTGGAGTCCCCCGGGACAGGTTGAGGGGCCCCAGCATTTT | CAWSPPGQVEGPQHF
TRBJ2-5 | TRBD2 | TRBV5-1 | once | TGCGCCAGCAGCGCCGCCCGGTACGCTAGCGGGCCCCAAGAGACCCAGTACTTC | CASSAARYASGPQETQYF
TRBJ2-1 | . | TRBV7-6 | few | TGTGCCAGCAGCTTAGCGCTAGTCATCTACAATGAGCAGTTCTTC | CASSLALVIYNEQFF
TRBJ1-3 | . | TRBV10-3 | . | TGTGCCATCAGTCGAGGTGCCTCTGGAAACACCATATATTTT | CAISRGASGNTIYF
TRBJ2-1 | TRBD2 | TRBV10-1 | . | TGCGCCAGCAGTGAGTCGAAGATGTTGGAACTAGCGGGCCCAAATGAGCAGTTCTTC | CASSESKMLELAGPNEQFF
TRBJ1-5 | . | TRBV4-2 | . | TGTGCCAGCAGCCAGGACAGCCATAGCAATCAGCCCCAGCATTTT | CASSQDSHSNQPQHF
TRBJ2-5 | . | TRBV4-1 | . | TGCGCCAGCAGCCGCCAACTCGGGCAAGAGACCCAGTACTTC | CASSRQLGQETQYF
TRBJ1-1 | . | TRBV7-3 | . | TGTGCCAGCAGCTTACGGAGCGGGGGGGACACTGAAGCTTTCTTT | CASSLRSGGDTEAFF
TRBJ1-1 | TRBD1 | TRBV5-1 | . | TGCGCCAGCAGCTCCTTACCCGACAGGGAGGCGGGAGCTTTCTTT | CASSSLPDREAGAFF
TRBJ2-3 | . | TRBV4-1 | once | TGCGCCAGCAGCCAAGAGGGTGCGGGGGATACGCAGTATTTT | CASSQEGAGDTQYF
TRBJ2-1 | . | TRBV27 | . | TGTGCCAGCAGTTTACGGCGGTCGTCCTACAATGAGCAGTTCTTC | CASSLRRSSYNEQFF
TRBJ1-5 | . | TRBV12-5 | . | TGTGCTAGTGGTTTAAGTGTTGGCCCAGGGCGCAATCAGCCCCAGCATTTT | CASGLSVGPGRNQPQHF
TRBJ1-2 | . | TRBV6-1 | . | TGTGCCAGCAGCCCCCTCAAAGGGGTTAATTATGGCTACACCTTC | CASSPLKGVNYGYTF
TRBJ1-1 | . | TRBV18 | . | TGTGCCAGCTCGATCGACAGACCGCCCCGGGTTTCGTTT | CASSIDRPPRVSF
TRBJ2-1 | TRBD1 | TRBV5-6 | . | TGTGCCAGCACCACACCCCGCCGGGACAGGGGCGGTCATGAGCAGTTCTTC | CASTTPRRDRGGHEQFF
TRBJ1-1 | . | TRBV7-9 | . | TGTGCCAGCAGCTTAGGACCGGGGGACGCTGAAGCTTTCTTT | CASSLGPGDAEAFF
TRBJ2-1 | . | TRBV4-3 | once | TGCGCCAGCAGCCAGAACACGAAGGGGGAGAGCTCCTACAATGAGCAGTTCTTC | CASSQNTKGESSYNEQFF
TRBJ1-4 | . | TRBV4-1 | . | TGCGCCAGCAGCCAAGCTAAGCCGAGAACCACCCCCGCAACTAATGAAAAACTGTTTTTT | CASSQAKPRTTPATNEKLFF
TRBJ2-7 | TRBD2 | TRBV28 | . | TGTGCCAGCAGATCTAGCGGGGGGGTTACCTACGAGCAGTACTTC | CASRSSGGVTYEQYF
TRBJ1-1 | TRBD1 | TRBV5-8 | . | TGTGCCAGCAGCTTACAGGGGTGGGTGAGCCCTGAAGCTTTCTTT | CASSLQGWVSPEAFF
TRBJ2-3 | TRBD2 | TRBV6-4 | . | TGTGCCAGCAGTCGATTCCCCTCTATGACTAGCGGGGGCACAGATACGCAGTATTTT | CASSRFPSMTSGGTDTQYF
TRBJ2-2 | TRBD1 | TRBV6-1 | . | TGTGCCAGCAGTGGTCGACAGGGGTACGGCACCGGGGAGCTGTTTTTT | CASSGRQGYGTGELFF
TRBJ2-7 | . | TRBV29-1 | . | TGCAGCGTTGAACGAGGCAGGGATCCCTCCGAGCAGTACTTC | CSVERGRDPSEQYF
TRBJ1-1 | TRBD1 | TRBV29-1 | . | TGCAGCGAGCCGACAGGGGGCGATACTGAAGCTTTCTTT | CSEPTGGDTEAFF
TRBJ1-2 | . | TRBV25-1 | . | TGTGCCAGCAGTAGTCGGAGGTTAGGTCCTAACTATGGCTACACCTTC | CASSSRRLGPNYGYTF